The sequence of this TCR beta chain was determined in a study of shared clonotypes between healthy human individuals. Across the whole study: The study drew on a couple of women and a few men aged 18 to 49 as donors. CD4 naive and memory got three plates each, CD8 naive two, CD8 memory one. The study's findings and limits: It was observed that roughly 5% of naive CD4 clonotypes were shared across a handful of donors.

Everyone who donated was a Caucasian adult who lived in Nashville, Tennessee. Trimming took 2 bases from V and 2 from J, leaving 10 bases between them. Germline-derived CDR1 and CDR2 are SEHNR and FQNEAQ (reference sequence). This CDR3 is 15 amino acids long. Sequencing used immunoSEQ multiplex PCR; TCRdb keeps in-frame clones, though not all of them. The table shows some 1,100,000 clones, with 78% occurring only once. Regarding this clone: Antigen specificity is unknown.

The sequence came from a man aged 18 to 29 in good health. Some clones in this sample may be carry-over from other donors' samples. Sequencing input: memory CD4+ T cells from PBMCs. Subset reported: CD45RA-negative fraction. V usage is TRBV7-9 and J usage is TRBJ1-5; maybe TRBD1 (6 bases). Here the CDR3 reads CASSLKGHGNQPQHF. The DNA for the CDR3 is TGTGCCAGCAGCTTAAAGGGACATGGCAATCAGCCCCAGCATTTT. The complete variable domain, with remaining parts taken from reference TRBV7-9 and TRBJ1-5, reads DTGVSQNPRHKITKRGQNVTFRCDPISEHNRLYWYRQTLGQGPEFLTYFQNEAQLEKSRLLSDRFSAERPKGSFSTLEIQRTEQGDSAMYLCASSLKGHGNQPQHFGDGTRLSIL.